This T cell receptor beta chain was recorded in a study of CD8 T cells in ankylosing spondylitis (dated by TCRdb to about 2017). Some background on the complete study: The study set out to find disease-linked TCR variants by profiling T cell receptor beta repertoires in ankylosing spondylitis patients and healthy donors. Peripheral blood was sampled, and synovial fluid was also collected from ankylosing spondylitis patients. The whole study cohort included 85 to 120 healthy donors and around 25 ankylosing spondylitis patients.

This clonotype occurred a few times. Its recognized antigen is unknown. The input lacks base qualities; no much larger clone sits a single base away. What the research found in general, with its limitations: Some motif variants had previously been reported in the synovial fluid and blood of reactive arthritis patients, which suggests shared mechanisms of disease initiation. A TCR beta motif made up of 7 to 9 highly homologous amino acid variants appeared to be characteristic of blood from ankylosing spondylitis patients. A CD8+ phenotype was shown by the disease-linked clones, which were found at relatively low frequencies in peripheral blood. According to the report, matched synovial fluid samples from ankylosing spondylitis patients were significantly enriched for the disease-linked clones.

The instrument was an Illumina HiSeq 2500. TCR beta libraries were prepared by quantitative 5'-RACE with molecular barcodes. As for the original processing: Disease-linked TCR variants were identified with a new computational method built on a probabilistic model of VDJ rearrangement. The raw public data were reprocessed by TCRdb itself: fastp quality trimming at Q25, MiXCR clonotype calling, in-frame beta chains only. Entries that share a CDR3 protein sequence are merged under the most common genes and DNA. These V and J calls rely on TCRdb rather than the paper's analysis. Recorded for this sample are roughly 700,000 distinct CDR3 sequences; around 20% of them occurred a single time. The ten largest clones capture around 19% of the sample. Relative to germline, V is missing 3 bases and J is missing 6 bases, with 4 bases of the junction outside any gene match. The CDR1 and CDR2 encoded by the germline V gene (reference sequence) are DFQATT and SNEGSKA. The CDR3 spans 13 residues, from the cysteine through the phenylalanine. Left in the record is the CDR3 DNA by itself, 39 bases read in frame from the first base.

Sequenced: blood, either unsorted or a sorted T cell fraction (not recorded which). The chain is assembled from TRBV20-1 and TRBJ2-4; 8 middle bases align to TRBD1. The source of this sequence is a male donor with ankylosing spondylitis. In nucleotide form, the sequence is TGCAGTGCTAGGCCCACAGGGGGAAACATTCAGTACTTC. It encodes CSARPTGGNIQYF.